This section outlines one T cell receptor (beta chain) sequence together with its context. Its binding antigen is unknown. The input lacks base qualities; no much larger clone sits a single base away. The data originate from a study of blood T cell repertoires in COVID-19 (TCRdb year 2020). Study-level background: Samples from collaborators originated in the United States, Italy and Spain and spanned both the acute and convalescent phases of COVID-19. The material from the prospective study consisted of cDNA or gDNA derived from T cells, B-cell-depleted T cells, or PBMCs. Deeply sampled blood TCRbeta repertoires from subjects exposed to, actively infected with, or recovered from COVID-19 were included in the dataset. A freely available public database, intended as a resource for researchers studying the immune response to SARS-CoV-2, is where the repertoires were released. The samples were drawn from two sources: the first 160 participants of the ongoing ImmuneRACE study, and over 950 subjects contributed by 6 global collaborators. Nearly every sample came with metadata listing a de-identified subject ID, COVID-19 status, age in years and sex. Where available, HLA class I and class II types were taken from metadata supplied by the sample provider and were not determined by assay-based typing.

The paper as a whole reports these results and caveats: The quantity of clinical and demographic metadata differed by source and by participant and was supplied without curation.

Trimmed from V: 5 bases; trimmed from J: 3 bases; junction bases lacking a gene match: 9. The germline V gene encodes CDR1 MNHNY and CDR2 SVGAGI (reference sequence). The CDR3, from cysteine to phenylalanine, totals 16 residues. Here the CDR3 DNA is all that survives: 48 bases in frame from base 1. The immunoSEQ Assay, a bias-controlled multiplex PCR, was used to amplify TCRbeta CDR3 regions from genomic DNA. Per the authors' processing: The number of nucleated cells in each sample was estimated by amplification of reference gene primers within the assay. To quantify the absolute abundance of each unique TCRbeta CDR3 rearrangement, sequence reads were collapsed and filtered. For each sample, productive Simpson clonality was calculated as the square root of Simpson's diversity index across productive rearrangements. TCRdb retrieved this table from immuneACCESS and kept in-frame rearrangements only. Not all clones are present; in checked studies, unresolved V genes account for under half, and no reason is known for the remainder. V, J and clone size are taken as reported in that table, and D and trimming were inferred from the DNA itself. The sample contains roughly 220,000 clones, approximately 81% of them found a single time. The ten largest clones add up to about 20% of the sample.

Collaborating institutions collected whole blood in K2EDTA tubes following their own protocols. For TCRbeta analysis, collaborator samples were shipped as frozen whole blood, as isolated PBMCs, or as DNA extracted from either sample type. The TCR comes from a man in his thirties or forties with active or convalescent COVID-19. The chain was built from TRBV6-6 and TRBJ1-1; TRBD1 aligns with 10 central bases. The sequencing input was peripheral blood. The nucleotide sequence is given as TGTGCCAGCAGTCGACGGGACAGGGGTCGGGACACTGAAGCTTTCTTT. It specifies CASSRRDRGRDTEAFF.